A selection of T cell receptor beta chains follows, all from one sample in a study of beta chain features in type 1 diabetes. Libraries were prepared by immunoSEQ multiplex PCR; TCRdb keeps only in-frame clonotypes and omits some of them. The profile covers 640,000 or so clones, with over 13% appearing a single time and roughly 0.04% taken by the ten largest. The sequencing sample was made of naive CD4+ T cells from blood. These receptors all come from a man between 18 and 29 years old with type 1 diabetes. Each CDR3 is given with its conserved first and last residue. D genes are given only for firm matches. For some rows the clone size is stated as once, few or many, or as a class when expanded; others skip it.

d_call j_call v_call clone_size cdr3_aa cdr3_nt
- TRBJ2-2 TRBV27 once CASSLTGAKNTGELFF TGTGCCAGCAGTTTAACGGGGGCGAAGAACACCGGGGAGCTGTTTTTT
- TRBJ2-1 TRBV10-3 - CAISEDTVSYNEQFF TGTGCCATCAGTGAGGACACGGTCTCCTACAATGAGCAGTTCTTC
TRBD2 TRBJ2-2 TRBV6-5 few CASSYGRGKSGELFF TGTGCCAGCAGTTACGGGAGGGGCAAGTCCGGGGAGCTGTTTTTT
- TRBJ1-1 TRBV7-9 few CASSLRDGITEAFF TGTGCCAGCAGCCTTCGGGACGGCATCACTGAAGCTTTCTTT
TRBD1 TRBJ2-3 TRBV6-6 few CASSYPRGPSTDTQYF TGTGCCAGCAGTTACCCTAGGGGGCCTAGCACAGATACGCAGTATTTT
TRBD2 TRBJ2-1 TRBV23-1 - CASLRGLAVYNEQFF TGCGCCAGCCTTCGGGGACTAGCGGTCTACAATGAGCAGTTCTTC
- TRBJ2-5 TRBV7-2 - CASSLRSRQETQYF TGTGCCAGCAGCTTAAGGTCCAGACAAGAGACCCAGTACTTC
- TRBJ2-7 TRBV7-2 - CASSLGVLREQYF TGTGCCAGCAGCTTAGGAGTCCTGAGGGAGCAGTACTTC
TRBD2 TRBJ2-1 TRBV7-8 few CASRKNIAGGYNEQFF TGTGCCAGCAGAAAAAACATAGCGGGGGGATACAATGAGCAGTTCTTC
- TRBJ1-5 TRBV30 - CAWSSGPGDQPQHF TGTGCCTGGAGTTCCGGGCCAGGGGACCAGCCCCAGCATTTT
TRBD2 TRBJ2-3 TRBV9 - CASSVGRDYSTDTQYF TGTGCCAGCAGCGTAGGGAGGGACTATAGCACAGATACGCAGTATTTT
- TRBJ2-2 TRBV4-1 - CASSPIGKARELFF TGCGCCAGCAGTCCAATAGGGAAGGCAAGGGAGCTGTTTTTT
- TRBJ1-2 TRBV20-1 - CSASRDYGYTF TGCAGTGCTAGCCGAGACTATGGCTACACCTTC
TRBD1 TRBJ1-3 TRBV29-1 - CSAGTGLNTIYF TGCAGTGCCGGGACAGGGCTAAACACCATATATTTT
TRBD1 TRBJ2-1 TRBV9 few CASSPDRDRGNEQFF TGTGCCAGCAGCCCCGACCGGGACAGGGGCAATGAGCAGTTCTTC
- TRBJ2-7 TRBV4-3 - CASSRDGRSYEQYF TGCGCCAGCAGTCGGGACGGCCGCTCCTACGAGCAGTACTTC
TRBD2 TRBJ2-5 TRBV5-6 few CASSFTGTSGGQETQYF TGTGCCAGCAGCTTTACCGGGACTAGCGGGGGGCAAGAGACCCAGTACTTC
- TRBJ2-1 TRBV29-1 - CSVEDPNARSYNEQFF TGCAGCGTTGAAGATCCTAACGCCCGCTCCTACAATGAGCAGTTCTTC
TRBD2 TRBJ2-1 TRBV6-5 few CASSYKRGGRYNEQFF TGTGCCAGCAGTTACAAGCGGGGGGGCCGGTACAATGAGCAGTTCTTC